This T cell receptor (beta chain) emerged from a study of shared clonotypes between healthy human individuals. Study as a whole: A few men and a couple of women, aged 18 to 49, were donors.

Points from the study as a whole: Sampling covered nothing but blood. Tissue TCR repertoires likely differ from those found in blood.

As defined, naive CD8 cells were CD45RO-negative and positively selected for CCR7, with terminally differentiated effector memory CD45RA+ cells excluded. Here immunoSEQ multiplex PCR was the method, and the copy in TCRdb shows in-frame clones only, minus some. The data hold roughly 2 million clones, with approximately 94% observed a single time. Of note for this clone: What it binds is not known.

This CDR3 is built from 17 residues. The germline V and J ends were trimmed by 3 bases and 0 bases, with 15 bases remaining between them. Germline CDR1 reads MGHRA; CDR2 reads YSYEKL. This chain joins TRBV4-1 and TRBJ2-1, with D hard to call. Sequencing was carried out using naive CD8+ T cells sorted from blood. This TCR came from a man between 18 and 29 years old in good health. This chain's CDR3 is CASSQPLRLDSYNEQFF. Here the CDR3 DNA reads TGCGCCAGCAGCCAGCCACTCAGGCTAGACTCCTACAATGAGCAGTTCTTC.